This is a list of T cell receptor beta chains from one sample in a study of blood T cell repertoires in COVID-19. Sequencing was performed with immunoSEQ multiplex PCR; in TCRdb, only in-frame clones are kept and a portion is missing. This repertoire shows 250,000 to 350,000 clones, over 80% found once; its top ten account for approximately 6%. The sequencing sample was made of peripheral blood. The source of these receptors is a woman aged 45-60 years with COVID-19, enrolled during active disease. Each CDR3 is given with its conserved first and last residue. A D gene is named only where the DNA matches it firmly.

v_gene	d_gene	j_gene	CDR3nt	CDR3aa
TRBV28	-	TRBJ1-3	TGTGCCAGCAGCCTAACCTCTGGAAACACCATATATTTT	CASSLTSGNTIYF
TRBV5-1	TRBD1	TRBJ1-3	TGCGCCAGCAGCCCAGGGGGCACTGGAAACACCATATATTTT	CASSPGGTGNTIYF
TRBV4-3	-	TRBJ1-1	TGCGCCAGCAGCCAAGATGGCCGGGGGAACACTGAAGCTTTCTTT	CASSQDGRGNTEAFF
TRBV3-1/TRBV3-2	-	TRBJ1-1	TGTGCCAGCAGCCAAGATGGAGGACTCTTGAACACTGAAGCTTTCTTT	CASSQDGGLLNTEAFF
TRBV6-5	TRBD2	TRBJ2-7	TGTGCCAGCTTTTCGAATAGCGGGAGTTACAACGAGCAGTACTTC	CASFSNSGSYNEQYF
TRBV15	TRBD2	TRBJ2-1	TGTGCCACCAGCAGAGGTGCCCCTAGCGGGACCTCCTACAATGAGCAGTTCTTC	CATSRGAPSGTSYNEQFF
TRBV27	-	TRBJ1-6	TGTGCCAGCAGTTTAATCAGGCCCCAGAGCTCCTATAATTCACCCCTCCACTTT	CASSLIRPQSSYNSPLHF
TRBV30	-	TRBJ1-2	TGTGCCTGGACCCCCGCGGGGAACTATGGCTACACCTTC	CAWTPAGNYGYTF
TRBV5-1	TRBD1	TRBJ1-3	TGCGCCAGCAGCCTCTACCCCGACAGGGACGGAAACACCATATATTTT	CASSLYPDRDGNTIYF
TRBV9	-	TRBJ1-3	TGTGCCAGCAGCCGCGCCGCACAGGGTTATGGAAACACCATATATTTT	CASSRAAQGYGNTIYF
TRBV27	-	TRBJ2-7	TGTGCCAGCAGTCTCCGACGGGACTCCTACGAGCAGTACTTC	CASSLRRDSYEQYF
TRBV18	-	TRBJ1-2	TGTGCCAGCTCACCACCGATCCCGCGCTCACTTAACTATGGCTACACCTTC	CASSPPIPRSLNYGYTF
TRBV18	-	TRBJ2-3	TGTGCCAGCTCACTCAACAGGGATGGAGATACGCAGTATTTT	CASSLNRDGDTQYF
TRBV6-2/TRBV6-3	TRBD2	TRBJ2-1	TGTGCCAGCAGTTGGGCTAGCGGTTACAATGAGCAGTTCTTC	CASSWASGYNEQFF